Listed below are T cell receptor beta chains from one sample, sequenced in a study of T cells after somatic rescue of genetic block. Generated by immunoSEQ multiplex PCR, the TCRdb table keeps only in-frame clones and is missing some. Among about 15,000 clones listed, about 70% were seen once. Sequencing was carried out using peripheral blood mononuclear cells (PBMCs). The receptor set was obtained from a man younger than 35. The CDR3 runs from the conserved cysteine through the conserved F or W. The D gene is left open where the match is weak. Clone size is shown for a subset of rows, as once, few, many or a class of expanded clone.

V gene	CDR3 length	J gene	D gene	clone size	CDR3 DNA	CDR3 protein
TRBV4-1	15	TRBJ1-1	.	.	TGCGCCAGCAGCCTGGTAGAGGGGGGCAGGACTGAAGCTTTCTTT	CASSLVEGGRTEAFF
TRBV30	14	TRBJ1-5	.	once	TGTGCCTGGAGTCCGACTAGTAGCAATCAGCCCCAGCATTTT	CAWSPTSSNQPQHF
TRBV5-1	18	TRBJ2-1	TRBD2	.	TGCGCCAGCAGCTTGGGACTAGCGGGGGGATACTCCTACAATGAGCAGTTCTTC	CASSLGLAGGYSYNEQFF
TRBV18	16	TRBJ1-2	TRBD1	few	TGTGCCAGCTCACTCCTCCCGGGACAGGGGGACTATGGCTACACCTTC	CASSLLPGQGDYGYTF
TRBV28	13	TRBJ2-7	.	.	TGTGCCAGCAGTTTAATGGGGCCAAGAGAGCAGTACTTC	CASSLMGPREQYF
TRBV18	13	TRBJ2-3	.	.	TGTGCCAGCCTCTCATCAGGGGCCCATACGCAGTATTTT	CASLSSGAHTQYF
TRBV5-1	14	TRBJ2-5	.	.	TGCGCCAGCAGCTTGGTAATTGGTTCGGAGACCCAGTACTTC	CASSLVIGSETQYF
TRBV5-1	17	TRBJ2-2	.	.	TGCGCCAGCAGCTTACCCCGCTACTTTAAAAACGCCGGGGAGCTGTTTTTT	CASSLPRYFKNAGELFF
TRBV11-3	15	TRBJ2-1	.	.	TGTGCCAGCAGCTTAGACAGGGCGCCCTACAATGAGCAGTTCTTC	CASSLDRAPYNEQFF
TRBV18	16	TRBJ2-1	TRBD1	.	TGTGCCAGCTCACCACCGGGACAGGGTTCCCTTGGGGAGCAGTTCTTC	CASSPPGQGSLGEQFF
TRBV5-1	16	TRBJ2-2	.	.	TGCGCCAGCAGCTTTACATCAGGGGCGAACACCGGGGAGCTGTTTTTT	CASSFTSGANTGELFF
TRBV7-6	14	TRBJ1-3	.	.	TGTGCCAGCAGCTTACAGCCCTCTGGAAACACCATATATTTT	CASSLQPSGNTIYF
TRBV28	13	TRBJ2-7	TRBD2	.	TGTGCCCTACTGGGGGGAGGGAGCCACGAGCAGTACTTC	CALLGGGSHEQYF
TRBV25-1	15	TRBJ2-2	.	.	TGTGCCAGCAGTTGGGTCCGGCCGGGGGACGGGGAGCTGTTTTTT	CASSWVRPGDGELFF
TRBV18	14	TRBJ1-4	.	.	TGTGCCAGCTCACCATCGGCAACTAATGAAAAACTGTTTTTT	CASSPSATNEKLFF
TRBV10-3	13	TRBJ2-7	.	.	TGTGCCATCAGTGATACTAGCTCCTACGAGCAGTACTTC	CAISDTSSYEQYF
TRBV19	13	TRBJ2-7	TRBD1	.	TGTGCCAGTATCGGACAGGGGGCCGGAGAGCAGTACTTC	CASIGQGAGEQYF
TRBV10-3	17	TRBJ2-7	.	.	TGTGCCATCAGTCCAAACCCGCCCGCGACCGTATTCGACGAGCAGTACTTC	CAISPNPPATVFDEQYF
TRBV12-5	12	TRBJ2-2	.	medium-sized	TGTGCTAGTGGCCGGGAAGCCGGGGAGCTGTTTTTT	CASGREAGELFF
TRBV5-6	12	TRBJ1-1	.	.	TGTGCCAGCAGCTTGCGGTTCACTGAAGCTTTCTTT	CASSLRFTEAFF
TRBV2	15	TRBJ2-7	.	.	TGTGCCAGCAGTGAAGGGGGGACCTTATCCTACGAGCAGTACTTC	CASSEGGTLSYEQYF
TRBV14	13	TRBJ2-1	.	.	TGTGCCAGCAGCCAAGATCTGGCTAGCAAGGAGTTCTTC	CASSQDLASKEFF
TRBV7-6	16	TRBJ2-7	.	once	TGTGCCAGCAGCTTAGGGGTTAGCGGTACGTTGGGCGAGCAGTACTTC	CASSLGVSGTLGEQYF
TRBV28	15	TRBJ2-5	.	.	TGTGCCAGCAGTTTAACAGTCCGGATCCAAGAGACCCAGTACTTC	CASSLTVRIQETQYF
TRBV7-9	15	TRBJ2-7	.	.	TGTGCCAGCAGCTTAGATGTTTGGTTGGGGGACGAGCAGTACTTC	CASSLDVWLGDEQYF
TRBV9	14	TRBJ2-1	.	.	TGTGCCAGCAGCGTAGAGACTCCTAGGGTTGAGCAGTTCTTC	CASSVETPRVEQFF
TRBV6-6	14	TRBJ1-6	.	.	TGTGCCAGCAGTTCCCCTGGAGTGAATTCACCCCTCCACTTT	CASSSPGVNSPLHF
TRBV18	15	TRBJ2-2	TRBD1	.	TGTGCCAGCTCACTCGACAGGGAAGGCACCGGGGAGCTGTTTTTT	CASSLDREGTGELFF
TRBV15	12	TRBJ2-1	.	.	TGTGCCACCCAGCATAACCATAATGAGCAGTTCTTC	CATQHNHNEQFF
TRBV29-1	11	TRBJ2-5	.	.	TGCAGCACCTACACGGCGGAGACCCAGTACTTC	CSTYTAETQYF
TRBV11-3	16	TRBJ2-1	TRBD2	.	TGTGCCAGCAGCTTAGGGGGGAGCGTACTAGCGGTTGAGCAGTTCTTC	CASSLGGSVLAVEQFF